Included here is one TCR beta chain sequence, with context. The sequencing template was cDNA reverse transcribed from extracted RNA. Some clones are missing from TCRdb's copy, which holds only in-frame ones; the method was immunoSEQ multiplex PCR. The data contain 140,000 or so clones, 62% of them singletons. The data belong to a study of CD8+ T cells in alopecia areata. CDR3 length: 13 amino acids. Germline loops: CDR1 GTSNPN, CDR2 SVGIG (reference sequence). V shed 7 bases and J shed 7 bases, with 19 bases lying between them. The source of this sequence is a human donor in good health. V is TRBV30 and J is TRBJ1-2; D is possibly TRBD1 (6 bases). The sequencing input was CD8+ T cells sorted from blood. The CDR3 region has the DNA TGTGCCTTCGCAGGGGCGGAGGGAGCTGGCTACACCTTC. Its translation: CAFAGAEGAGYTF.